One sample yielded the 2 T cell receptor beta chains listed below, sequenced in a study of beta chain features in type 1 diabetes. Study results and caveats: Type 1 diabetes patients had moderately but significantly shorter TCRB CDR3s in all four CD4+ subsets.

These receptors have no identified antigens. The investigators reverse transcribed all of the isolated RNA, so they sequenced expressed TCRB transcripts. Data came from immunoSEQ multiplex PCR; TCRdb stores just in-frame clones and leaves some out. The table has roughly 160,000 clones, 6% to 9% seen once. The sample consisted of central memory CD4+ T cells from blood. The source is a man between 18 and 29 years old with type 1 diabetes.

The genes are TRBV4-3 and TRBJ1-1, with TRBD1 matching 10 bases. Per germline, CDR1 LGHNA and CDR2 YSLEER. This CDR3 is built from 17 residues. J lost 5 bases, V lost 7 bases, and 16 bases had no gene match. The CDR3 DNA follows: TGCGCCAGCACAGGCCGACAAAAAGGACAGGGGGTTACTGAAGCTTTCTTT. Translating it yields CASTGRQKGQGVTEAFF.

J is TRBJ2-3 and V is TRBV28; 9 bases line up with TRBD2. V lost 2 bases and J lost 11; bases outside the gene matches: 23. From germline, CDR1 is MDHEN and CDR2 SYDVKM. The CDR3 spans 19 residues. This chain's CDR3 is CASSLIPVTISGRIPGQYF. The CDR3 DNA sequence: TGTGCCAGCAGTTTAATCCCCGTTACGATAAGCGGGAGGATTCCAGGGCAGTATTTT.